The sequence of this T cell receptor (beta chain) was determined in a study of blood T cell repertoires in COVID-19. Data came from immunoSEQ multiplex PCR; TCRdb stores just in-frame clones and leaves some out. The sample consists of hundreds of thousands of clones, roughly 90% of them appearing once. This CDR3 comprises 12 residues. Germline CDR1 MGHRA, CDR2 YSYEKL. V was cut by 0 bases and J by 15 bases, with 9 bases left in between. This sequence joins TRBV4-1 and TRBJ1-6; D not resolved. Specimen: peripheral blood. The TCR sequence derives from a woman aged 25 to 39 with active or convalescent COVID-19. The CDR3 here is CASSQEERNLHF. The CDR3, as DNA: TGCGCCAGCAGCCAAGAGGAGCGGAACCTCCACTTT.